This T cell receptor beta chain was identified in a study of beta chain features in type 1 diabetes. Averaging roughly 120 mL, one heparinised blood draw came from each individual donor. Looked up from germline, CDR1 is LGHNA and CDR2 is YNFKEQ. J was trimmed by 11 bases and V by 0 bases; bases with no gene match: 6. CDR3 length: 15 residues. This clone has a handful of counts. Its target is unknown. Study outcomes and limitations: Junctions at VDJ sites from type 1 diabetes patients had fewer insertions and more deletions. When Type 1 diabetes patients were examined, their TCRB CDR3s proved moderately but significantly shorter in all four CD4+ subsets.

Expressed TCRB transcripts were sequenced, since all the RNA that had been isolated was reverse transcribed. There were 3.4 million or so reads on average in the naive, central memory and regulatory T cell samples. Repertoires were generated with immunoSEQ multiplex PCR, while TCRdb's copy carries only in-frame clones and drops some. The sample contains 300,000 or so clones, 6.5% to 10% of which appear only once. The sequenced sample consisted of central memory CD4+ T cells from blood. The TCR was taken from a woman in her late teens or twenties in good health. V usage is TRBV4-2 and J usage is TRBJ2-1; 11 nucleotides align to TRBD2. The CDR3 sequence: CASSQDETSGTKQFF. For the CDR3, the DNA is TGTGCCAGCAGCCAAGATGAGACTAGCGGGACTAAGCAGTTCTTC.